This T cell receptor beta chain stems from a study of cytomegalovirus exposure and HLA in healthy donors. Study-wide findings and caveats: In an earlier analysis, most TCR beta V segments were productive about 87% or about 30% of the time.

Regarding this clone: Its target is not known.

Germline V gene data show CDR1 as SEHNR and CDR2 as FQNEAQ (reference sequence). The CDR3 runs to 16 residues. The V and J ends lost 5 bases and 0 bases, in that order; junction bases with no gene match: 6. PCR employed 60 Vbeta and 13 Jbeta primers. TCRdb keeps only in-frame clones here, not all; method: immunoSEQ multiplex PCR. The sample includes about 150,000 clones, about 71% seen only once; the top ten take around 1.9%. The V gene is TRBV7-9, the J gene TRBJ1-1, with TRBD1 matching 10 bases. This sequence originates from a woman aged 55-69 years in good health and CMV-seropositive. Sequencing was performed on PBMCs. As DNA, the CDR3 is TGTGCCAGCAGCCCCCGACAGGGGGCCCTGAACACTGAAGCTTTCTTT. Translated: CASSPRQGALNTEAFF. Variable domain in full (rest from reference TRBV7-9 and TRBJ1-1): DTGVSQNPRHKITKRGQNVTFRCDPISEHNRLYWYRQTLGQGPEFLTYFQNEAQLEKSRLLSDRFSAERPKGSFSTLEIQRTEQGDSAMYLCASSPRQGALNTEAFFGQGTRLTVV.